This entry lists 29 T cell receptor beta chains sequenced from one sample in a study of blood T cell repertoires in COVID-19. Some clones are missing from TCRdb's copy, which holds only in-frame ones; the method was immunoSEQ multiplex PCR. The sample consists of some 190,000 clones, roughly 84% of them appearing once. Material: PBMCs or T cells enriched from blood (not recorded which). These TCRs come from a young woman who had been exposed to COVID-19.

This clone was detected once. The rearrangement links TRBV3-1 (or the pseudogene TRBV3-2) to TRBJ1-1; 7 positions agree with TRBD1. Germline V CDR1 and CDR2: LGHDT, YNNKEL (reference sequence). CDR3 length: 14 amino acids. Trimming took 3 bases from V and 5 from J; bases not matched to a gene: 6. CDR3 sequence reads: CASSQFSRGTEAFF. CDR3 bases: TGTGCCAGCAGCCAGTTTAGCAGGGGGACTGAAGCTTTCTTT.

The chain employs TRBV7-2 and TRBJ2-5, with D tentatively TRBD2 (5 bases). Trimming stripped 5 bases from V and 4 bases from J, with 20 bases between. The germline V gene has CDR1 SGHTA and CDR2 FQGNSA. This CDR3 is built from 16 residues. The CDR3 nucleotides read TGTGCCAGCAGCAACGCTGGCGGGCTAGGAGTAGAGACCCAGTACTTC. Amino acids: CASSNAGGLGVETQYF.

Concerning this clone itself: An end of the junction differs from the germline gene, which may be a read error. The gene calls are TRBV7-7 and TRBJ2-3; a weak D match, TRBD1 (7 bases). The CDR3 has 13 amino acids. Germline values: CDR1 SSHAT, CDR2 FNYEAQ (reference sequence). This CDR3 reads CASSRGDRDTQYF. CDR3 nucleotide sequence: TGTGCTAGCAGCCGCGGGGACAGAGATACGCAGTATTTT.

The chain employs TRBV11-3 and TRBJ2-1; 7 bases are a match to TRBD2. The CDR3 is 16 amino acids. Germline V lookup: CDR1 SGHNT, CDR2 YENEEA. Trimming at V came to 0 bases and at J to 4 bases, leaving 6 bases not matched to a gene. CDR3 nucleotide sequence: TGTGCCAGCAGCTTAGATGGGGCGGGGGTGTACAATGAGCAGTTCTTC. It encodes CASSLDGAGVYNEQFF.

This clone was picked up many times. This chain uses TRBV9 with TRBJ1-4; 8 bases map to TRBD1. The length of the CDR3 is 16 residues. The V gene end was trimmed by 0 bases and the J gene end by 4 bases; junction bases not matched to a gene: 5. CDR1 and CDR2 (germline): SGDLS, YYNGEE. The CDR3 sequence: CASSVAKTGVNEKLFF. In DNA form, the CDR3 reads TGTGCCAGCAGCGTAGCGAAGACAGGGGTTAATGAAAAACTGTTTTTT. The whole variable domain, filled in from reference TRBV9 and TRBJ1-4, reads DSGVTQTPKHLITATGQRVTLRCSPRSGDLSVYWYQQSLDQGLQFLIQYYNGEERAKGNILERFSAQQFPDLHSELNLSSLELGDSALYFCASSVAKTGVNEKLFFGSGTQLSVL.

The chain combines TRBV7-3 with TRBJ1-2; 9 bases map to TRBD1. The CDR3 totals 12 residues. Germline lookup yields CDR1 SGHTA and CDR2 FQGTGA. After removal of 4 bases from V and 7 bases from J, the junction contained 1 base not matched to a gene. The CDR3 DNA sequence: TGTGCCAGCAGCTCACAGGGGGCTGGCTACACCTTC. Translated: CASSSQGAGYTF.

The chain combines TRBV2 with TRBJ1-1; 9 bases align to TRBD1. Germline V gene lookup returns CDR1 SNHLY and CDR2 FYNNEI. The junction had 9 bases not matched to a gene; V was cut back by 11 bases and J by 5 bases. The CDR3 has 13 residues. The CDR3 reads CAVRDRVETEAFF. CDR3 nucleotides: TGTGCCGTCCGGGACAGGGTTGAGACTGAAGCTTTCTTT.

The CDR3 DNA follows: TGCGCCAGCAGCTTGAGCCAGGGTTTGGACACCGGGGAGCTGTTTTTT. This gives the protein CASSLSQGLDTGELFF. The rearrangement joins TRBV5-1 to TRBJ2-2, with D tentatively TRBD1 (5 bases). Per the germline V gene, CDR1 is SGHRS and CDR2 is YFSETQ. The CDR3 covers 16 residues. Trimming cost V 1 base and J 3 bases, with 13 bases left between them.

V is TRBV6-2 or TRBV6-3 and J is TRBJ1-1; 7 bases map to TRBD1. The V and J ends lost 6 bases and 6 bases, in that order; junction bases with no gene match: 10. This CDR3 is built from 14 residues. Germline CDR1 MNHEY, CDR2 SVGEGT. DNA for the CDR3: TGTGCCAGCAGGCCTTCTGGGACAGTCTCTGAAGCTTTCTTT. Protein: CASRPSGTVSEAFF.

J is TRBJ2-4 and V is TRBV12-5; possible D gene TRBD1, 6 bases. CDR1 is LGHNT and CDR2 is FRNRAP in the germline V gene. Trimming shortened V by 1 base and J by 0 bases, and 19 bases separated the two germline ends. There are 19 residues in the CDR3. CDR3 sequence reads: CASGLDSRRQARAKNIQYF. CDR3 DNA: TGTGCTAGTGGTTTGGACTCAAGAAGACAGGCCAGAGCCAAAAACATTCAGTACTTC.

This chain connects TRBV13 to TRBJ2-1, with a weak D call TRBD2 (6 bases). The CDR3 has 14 residues. Trimming left V 3 bases short and J 2 bases short, with 8 bases between. Germline CDR1 is PRHDT and CDR2 is FYEKMQ (reference sequence). The chain's CDR3 is CASSLGGTYNEQFF. DNA for the CDR3: TGTGCCAGCAGCTTGGGCGGGACCTACAATGAGCAGTTCTTC.

The chain employs TRBV6-6 and TRBJ2-7; 8 bases match TRBD1. Germline CDR1 reads MNHNY; CDR2 reads SVGAGI (reference sequence). The V segment lost 6 bases and the J segment 7 bases; nucleotides outside the gene matches: 11. The CDR3 loop spans 14 amino acids. The CDR3 is CASSPSGRGREQYF. CDR3 nucleotides: TGTGCCAGCAGCCCCTCGGGCAGGGGGCGGGAGCAGTACTTC.

The V gene is TRBV25-1, the J gene TRBJ1-6, with 7 bases that match TRBD1. V lost 2 bases to trimming and J lost 3 bases; unmatched junction nucleotides: 4. Germline loops: CDR1 MGHDK, CDR2 SYGVNS. The CDR3 length is 16 residues. This CDR3 reads CASSEPTGNYNSPLHF. The CDR3 DNA reads as TGTGCCAGCAGTGAACCGACAGGGAACTATAATTCACCCCTCCACTTT. The entire variable domain, with the rest obtained from reference TRBV25-1 and TRBJ1-6, is as follows: EADIYQTPRYLVIGTGKKITLECSQTMGHDKMYWYQQDPGMELHLIHYSYGVNSTEKGDLSSESTVSRIRTEHFPLTLESARPSHTSQYLCASSEPTGNYNSPLHFGNGTRLTVT.

This clone was recorded once. This chain connects TRBV6-4 to TRBJ1-5; no clear D gene. Germline V lookup: CDR1 MRHNA, CDR2 SNTAGT. The V end was cut by 4 bases, the J end by 6 bases, with 10 bases between. The CDR3 spans 13 residues. CDR3 coding DNA: TGTGCCAGCAGTGCCCTCCACGGTCAGCCCCAGCATTTT. It yields the protein CASSALHGQPQHF.

The chain carries TRBV29-1 and TRBJ1-2; 12 nucleotides align to TRBD1. The length of the CDR3 is 18 residues. The germline CDR1 and CDR2 sequences are SQVTM and ANQGSEA. The V and J ends lost 5 bases and 7 bases, in that order; junction bases with no gene match: 20. CDR3 DNA: TGCAGCGTTCTCCCCTTTGGGACAGGGGGCGCGAGGGTGGGTGGCTACACCTTC. Translation gives CSVLPFGTGGARVGGYTF.

The chain links TRBV5-1 to TRBJ2-2; D is unclear. Trimming removed 0 bases from V and 0 bases from J, with 15 bases in between. The CDR3 contains 18 residues. The germline CDR1 and CDR2 sequences are SGHRS and YFSETQ. CDR3 sequence (DNA): TGCGCCAGCAGCTTGGAGCGCAGCCTCCCTTCGAACACCGGGGAGCTGTTTTTT. Translated: CASSLERSLPSNTGELFF.

This chain links TRBV6-5 with TRBJ2-2; perhaps TRBD2 as D (6 bases). Trimming removed 4 bases at V and 7 bases at J, with 13 bases between. CDR3 length equals 14 residues. In germline, CDR1 is MNHEY, CDR2 SVGAGI. The CDR3 here is CASSFLRGGGELFF. CDR3 nucleotide sequence: TGTGCCAGCAGTTTCCTTCGGGGAGGCGGGGAGCTGTTTTTT.

The chain is built from TRBV11-2 and TRBJ1-2, with a tentative D call TRBD1 (5 bases). V dropped 4 bases and J dropped 8 bases, with 20 bases sitting between them. CDR3 length: 15 amino acids. Germline-derived CDR1 and CDR2 are SGHAT and FQNNGV. The CDR3 protein is CASSSTVTARLGYTF. The CDR3 region has the DNA TGTGCCAGCAGCTCGACCGTGACAGCCCGGCTGGGCTACACCTTC.

This clone turned up a few times. The gene calls are TRBV7-6 and TRBJ2-7; D is perhaps TRBD1 (6 bases). In germline, CDR1 is SGHVS, CDR2 FNYEAQ. The CDR3 sequence is 14 residues long. The germline V and J ends were trimmed by 6 bases and 3 bases, with 15 bases remaining between them. The CDR3 DNA reads as TGTGCCAGCAGTCCGACCGGGACACGCTACGAGCAGTACTTC. Protein product: CASSPTGTRYEQYF.

The genes are TRBV7-6 and TRBJ2-1, with D possibly being TRBD2 (5 bases). V gave up 8 bases and J gave up 8 bases, with 10 bases separating them. This CDR3 is 11 amino acids long. Germline values: CDR1 SGHVS, CDR2 FNYEAQ. CDR3 DNA: TGTGCCAGCGGAGCCGGGGATGAGCAGTTCTTC. Translated, it gives CASGAGDEQFF.

This chain connects TRBV7-2 to TRBJ2-3; 15 bases fit TRBD2. The CDR3 spans 17 residues. Germline V gene sequence: CDR1 SGHTA, CDR2 FQGNSA. The ends lost 5 bases at V and 1 base at J; junction bases unmatched: 4. The CDR3 DNA reads TGTGCCAGCAGCCGGCGGACTAGCGGGGGGGGCACAGATACGCAGTATTTT. This gives the protein CASSRRTSGGGTDTQYF.

V usage is TRBV6-2 or TRBV6-3 and J usage is TRBJ2-3, with 11 bases fitting TRBD2. This CDR3 spans 16 amino acids. Germline V gene lookup returns CDR1 MNHEY and CDR2 SVGEGT. The J segment lost 4 bases and the V segment lost 6 bases, leaving 9 bases of the junction unmatched. The CDR3 loop is CASSQPPSGGPDTQYF. CDR3 nucleotides: TGTGCCAGCAGCCAACCTCCTAGCGGGGGGCCAGATACGCAGTATTTT.

The chain carries TRBV27 and TRBJ1-1; 12 bases are a match to TRBD1. Germline V gene data show CDR1 as MNHEY and CDR2 as SMNVEV (reference sequence). Germline trimming cut 2 bases from V and 5 bases from J; bases unmatched to any gene: 3. This CDR3 is built from 15 residues. CDR3 in amino acids: CASSLGTGGGTEAFF. The CDR3 coding sequence is TGTGCCAGCAGTTTAGGGACAGGGGGCGGTACTGAAGCTTTCTTT.

The chain links TRBV6-5 to TRBJ1-1; no clear D gene. The V gene's germline CDR1 is MNHEY and CDR2 SVGAGI. The CDR3 runs 16 residues. Trimming left V 4 bases short and J 8 bases short, with 23 bases between. The CDR3 protein is CASSFFGGINNPEAFF. In DNA, the CDR3 is TGTGCCAGCAGTTTTTTCGGAGGTATCAATAATCCCGAAGCTTTCTTT.

The chain links TRBV29-1 to TRBJ1-2; a weak D match, TRBD1 (5 bases). Germline values: CDR1 SQVTM, CDR2 ANQGSEA. V was trimmed by 7 bases and J by 0 bases, leaving 21 bases between them. The CDR3 covers 16 residues. The CDR3, as DNA: TGCAGCGCAGAAGATGACAGTTTAGGAGCTAACTATGGCTACACCTTC. This gives the protein CSAEDDSLGANYGYTF.

The chain is built from TRBV11-2 and TRBJ2-1, with D tentatively TRBD1 (5 bases). This CDR3 is 15 amino acids long. Deletions cut 5 bases from V and 6 bases from J, with 17 bases between. Germline V gene lookup returns CDR1 SGHAT and CDR2 FQNNGV. The CDR3 DNA sequence: TGTGCCAGCAGCGCGTTGTTGGGGCTCGGCAATGAGCAGTTCTTC. Its protein is CASSALLGLGNEQFF.

J is TRBJ2-7 and V is TRBV11-2, with TRBD1 as a possible D gene (6 bases). Trimming pared 1 base from V and 2 bases from J, leaving 12 bases between. The germline gives CDR1 SGHAT, CDR2 FQNNGV. CDR3 length: 15 amino acids. The CDR3 loop is CASSLVRDKTYEQYF. The CDR3 region has the DNA TGTGCCAGCAGCTTAGTCCGGGACAAGACCTACGAGCAGTACTTC.

This chain links TRBV2 with TRBJ1-3; 7 nucleotides line up with TRBD1. V was clipped by 5 bases and J by 0 bases; unmatched bases: 7. Germline V gene data show CDR1 as SNHLY and CDR2 as FYNNEI. CDR3 length equals 16 residues. CDR3 nucleotides: TGTGCCAGCAGTCAAACGAGACAGGGCTCTGGAAACACCATATATTTT. Protein sequence: CASSQTRQGSGNTIYF.

The chain links TRBV20-1 to TRBJ1-4, with D possibly TRBD1 on 6 matching bases. Germline-derived CDR1 and CDR2 are DFQATT and SNEGSKA (reference sequence). The CDR3 is made up of 11 amino acids. The CDR3 sequence: CSGQLNEKLFF. The DNA of the CDR3 is TGCAGCGGACAGTTAAATGAAAAACTGTTTTTT.